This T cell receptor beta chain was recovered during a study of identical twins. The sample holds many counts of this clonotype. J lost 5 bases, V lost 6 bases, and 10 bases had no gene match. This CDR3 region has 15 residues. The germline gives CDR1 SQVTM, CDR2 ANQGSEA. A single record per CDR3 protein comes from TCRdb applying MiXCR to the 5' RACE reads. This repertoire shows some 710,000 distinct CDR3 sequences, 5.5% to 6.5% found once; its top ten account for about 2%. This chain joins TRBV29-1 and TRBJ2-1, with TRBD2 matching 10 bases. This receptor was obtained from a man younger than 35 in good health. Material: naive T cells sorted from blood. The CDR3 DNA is TGCAGCGTCGATCTAGCGGGAGTGCCGAACAATGAGCAGTTCTTC. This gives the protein CSVDLAGVPNNEQFF.